The 7 T cell receptor beta chains below all came from one sample that was sequenced in a study of regulatory T cells in long-lasting Graves disease. Combining iRepertoire HTBI primers with Arm-PCR of CDR3 regions, the authors built TCR beta libraries. TCRdb recomputed calls from the multiplex PCR reads with MiXCR, one row per CDR3 protein. The data show around 460,000 distinct CDR3 sequences, roughly 21% seen once. Time point defined: persistent/refractory GD, antithyroid drugs over 5 years with positive TRAb. Making the TCR library involved RNA that had been extracted from PBMCs. Sequencing was performed on peripheral blood mononuclear cells (PBMCs), taken when the disease was refractory, from a patient treated with antithyroid drugs. These TCRs come from a female donor with Graves disease.

The sample holds a few counts of this clonotype. The chain combines TRBV28 with TRBJ2-3; TRBD2 agrees at 7 bases. Germline values: CDR1 MDHEN, CDR2 SYDVKM. Trimming at V came to 4 bases and at J to 0 bases, leaving 4 bases not matched to a gene. CDR3 length: 15 residues. The CDR3 reads CASSSSGYSTDTQYF. CDR3 nucleotides: TGTGCCAGCAGTTCTAGCGGTTATAGCACAGATACGCAGTATTTT. Supplemented by reference TRBV28 and TRBJ2-3, the full variable domain reads DVKVTQSSRYLVKRTGEKVFLECVQDMDHENMFWYRQDPGLGLRLIYFSYDVKMKEKGDIPEGYSVSREKKERFSLILESASTNQTSMYLCASSSSGYSTDTQYFGPGTRLTVL.

The chain is built from TRBV6-5 and TRBJ1-2, with a weak D call TRBD1 (5 bases). Germline loops: CDR1 MNHEY, CDR2 SVGAGI. V was pared by 2 bases and J by 8 bases, with 6 bases between. The CDR3 covers 11 residues. The CDR3 here is CASSYGGGYTF. As DNA, the CDR3 is TGTGCCAGCAGTTACGGGGGGGGCTACACCTTC.

This clonotype turned up a few times. The rearrangement joins TRBV20-1 to TRBJ2-2; D remains ambiguous. This CDR3 is 15 amino acids long. Trimming took off 1 base at V and 1 base at J, with 10 bases between the two ends. Germline lookup yields CDR1 DFQATT and CDR2 SNEGSKA (reference sequence). The CDR3 DNA is TGCAGTGCTAGAGCAAATTCCGAGAACACCGGGGAGCTGTTTTTT. The encoded protein is CSARANSENTGELFF.

The chain carries TRBV5-5 and TRBJ2-6, with D possibly TRBD1 on 6 matching bases. Trimming took 5 bases from V and 4 from J, leaving 7 bases between them. The CDR3 contains 13 residues. Per germline, CDR1 SGHKS and CDR2 YYEKEE (reference sequence). CDR3 protein: CASRTGGANVLTF. The CDR3 region has the DNA TGTGCCAGCAGGACAGGAGGGGCCAACGTCCTGACTTTC.

This clonotype was seen at least ten times. The chain recombines TRBV6-5 with TRBJ2-4; TRBD2 might be the D (5 bases). Germline assignment: CDR1 MNHEY and CDR2 SVGAGI. The CDR3 has 16 residues. V lost 0 bases, J lost 4 bases, and 13 bases lay in between. The CDR3 is CASSYSLSSAKNIQYF. In DNA form, the CDR3 reads TGTGCCAGCAGTTACTCTCTGAGTAGCGCAAAAAACATTCAGTACTTC.

The chain couples TRBV2 to TRBJ2-1, with 11 nucleotides matching TRBD2. This CDR3 spans 21 amino acids. Trimming cost V 4 bases and J 0 bases; bases outside gene matches: 17. CDR1 and CDR2 (germline): SNHLY, FYNNEI. CDR3 nucleotides: TGTGCCAGCAGTGGGGACGGTGGACTAGCGGGTTATATCAGCTCCTACAATGAGCAGTTCTTC. Protein: CASSGDGGLAGYISSYNEQFF. Combining the CDR3 with reference TRBV2 and TRBJ2-1 gives the whole variable domain EPEVTQTPSHQVTQMGQEVILRCVPISNHLYFYWYRQILGQKVEFLVSFYNNEISEKSEIFDDQFSVERPDGSNFTLKIRSTKLEDSAMYFCASSGDGGLAGYISSYNEQFFGPGTRLTVL.

This rearrangement joins TRBV19 to TRBJ2-5; 7 bases are shared with TRBD1. Germline CDR1 and CDR2: LNHDA and SQIVND (reference sequence). The CDR3 has 16 residues. J gave up 3 bases and V 5 bases, and 12 bases lay outside the gene matches. CDR3 sequence: CASSLHPDRVEETQYF. CDR3 nucleotide sequence: TGTGCCAGTAGTCTTCACCCAGACAGGGTGGAAGAGACCCAGTACTTC.